A selection of T cell receptor beta chains follows, all from one sample in a study of response to subunit inactivated influenza vaccine. TCRdb recomputed calls from the RT-PCR reads with MiXCR, one row per CDR3 protein. The table includes 400,000 to 650,000 distinct CDR3 sequences, approximately 7.2% detected once. The material sequenced was PBMCs from blood, taken roughly 24 months after vaccination. The source is a man aged 50 to 69 who received an inactivated influenza vaccine. Both conserved end residues are part of each CDR3.

V gene	J gene	CDR3 protein
TRBV7-8	TRBJ2-7	CASSLVGTSGSSYEQYF
TRBV6-1	TRBJ2-5	CASSPQFGVAGGPETQYF
TRBV4-1	TRBJ1-2	CASSQAPPYGYTF
TRBV11-2	TRBJ2-4	CASSQIDRGLAKNIQYF
TRBV20-1	TRBJ2-1	CSATTNSGGAFNEQFF
TRBV27	TRBJ1-5	CASSHGTGNQPQHF
TRBV28	TRBJ1-4	CASSLPRDNEKLFF
TRBV6-5	TRBJ2-7	CASRPGDGEQYF
TRBV4-2	TRBJ2-1	CASGPLGSGGNEQFF
TRBV21-1	TRBJ2-1	CASSTRDSCVGTFFNEQFF
TRBV12-3/TRBV12-4	TRBJ1-1	CASSLGTMNTEAFF
TRBV4-3	TRBJ2-7	CASSHSAVPGTRYEQYF
TRBV27	TRBJ2-7	CASSFKQYYEQYF
TRBV20-1	TRBJ1-6	CSARETGGGNSPLHF
TRBV3-1	TRBJ2-1	CASSQGTTAYNEQFF
TRBV5-1	TRBJ2-5	CASSTGQGGETQYF
TRBV7-8	TRBJ1-5	CASSLGKGRQPQHF
TRBV5-1	TRBJ2-3	CASRENRPLTFTDTQYF
TRBV20-1	TRBJ2-3	CSAKWTADTQYF
TRBV30	TRBJ2-5	CAWSSLGLAGETQYF
TRBV7-3	TRBJ2-1	CASSLRQGANEQFF
TRBV20-1	TRBJ1-5	CSASASDGRPQHF
TRBV20-1	TRBJ2-7	CSARKLAGAYMGEQYF
TRBV12-3/TRBV12-4	TRBJ2-5	CASSIDRMETQYF
TRBV12-3/TRBV12-4	TRBJ1-4	CASTPGMGTPNEKLFF
TRBV7-9	TRBJ2-1	CASRAPGIEQFF
TRBV20-1	TRBJ2-1	CSARGLAWYNEQFF